The clone carrying this T cell receptor (beta chain) was observed a few times. The antigen remains undetermined. This entry belongs to a study of vaccination and CD4 T cells after COVID-19. Looking at the study overall: Post-COVID sampling occurred a median approximately 100 days after diagnosis (range 35 to 161). For post-vaccine samples, collection took place a median approximately 77 days after dose two, ranging from 14 to 241.

Study-wide points: In median terms, SARS-CoV-2-reactive clonotypes went from approximately 21 to 40, a nonsignificant rise.

The treatment denotes: roughly ten-day PBMC culture with coronavirus spike peptide pools or control peptides (ViraFEST assay). The assay that was used to sequence DNA from cultured CD4+ T cells was the Oncomine TCR Beta short-read assay. Genomic DNA extraction was carried out from cultured CD4+ T cells. MiXCR was run by TCRdb on the PCR reads, yielding one entry per CDR3 protein. Of some 17,000 distinct CDR3 sequences listed, roughly 41% are singletons. The germline CDR1 and CDR2 sequences are MNHNS and SASEGT. V was cut by 6 bases and J by 2 bases, with 7 bases left in between. The CDR3 length is 12 residues.

The source is a human donor who received a COVID-19 vaccine. The rearrangement uses TRBV6-1 and TRBJ1-1, with a weak D call TRBD1 (5 bases). Sequencing was performed on CD4+ T cells from blood, cultured in vitro, taken before SARS-CoV-2 vaccination. In DNA form, the CDR3 reads TGTGCCAGCAGCAGGGATAACACTGAAGCTTTCTTT. It translates to CASSRDNTEAFF.